These 30 T cell receptor beta chains share one sample of origin, sequenced in a study of T cell responses to AZD1222 COVID-19 vaccine. Only in-frame clones appear in the TCRdb table, and some are missing; sequencing was by immunoSEQ multiplex PCR. The sample contains about 120,000 clones, about 89% of which appear only once. Material: peripheral blood, obtained 28 days after the second AZD1222 dose. The receptors here all came from an adult who received the AZD1222 COVID-19 vaccine.

This chain links TRBV3-1 (or the pseudogene TRBV3-2) with TRBJ2-7; 9 bases line up with TRBD1. J was trimmed by 2 bases and V by 4 bases; bases with no gene match: 9. The CDR3 loop spans 16 amino acids. Germline V lookup: CDR1 LGHDT, CDR2 YNNKEL (reference sequence). CDR3 coding DNA: TGTGCCAGCAGCCCGGACGGGGGACAGGGAACCTACGAGCAGTACTTC. It specifies CASSPDGGQGTYEQYF.

The genes are TRBV3-1 (or the pseudogene TRBV3-2) and TRBJ1-4; 7 nucleotides agree with TRBD1. With 1 base clipped from V and 1 base from J, the junction kept 3 bases outside the gene matches. The CDR3 contains 16 residues. Germline lookup yields CDR1 LGHDT and CDR2 YNNKEL (reference sequence). The CDR3 loop is CASSQVRGVTNEKLFF. The CDR3 coding sequence is TGTGCCAGCAGCCAAGTCAGGGGGGTAACTAATGAAAAACTGTTTTTT.

The chain joins TRBV5-1 to TRBJ2-3; D possibly corresponds to TRBD2 (5 bases). CDR1 is SGHRS and CDR2 is YFSETQ in the germline V gene. The V end lost 0 bases, the J end lost 1 base, and 12 bases lay between the germline ends. The CDR3 has 16 residues. This chain's CDR3 is CASSLVGEMGTDTQYF. CDR3 nucleotide sequence: TGCGCCAGCAGCTTGGTTGGGGAGATGGGCACAGATACGCAGTATTTT.

This chain links TRBV6-5 with TRBJ1-1; D call uncertain. The V end was cut by 3 bases, the J end by 3 bases, with 14 bases between. CDR3 length: 15 amino acids. Germline V gives CDR1 MNHEY, CDR2 SVGAGI. This CDR3 is CASSYERAWDTEAFF. The CDR3 DNA reads TGTGCCAGCAGTTATGAAAGGGCCTGGGACACTGAAGCTTTCTTT.

The chain uses TRBV2 and TRBJ2-2; tentative D call: TRBD1 (5 bases). CDR3 size: 16 residues. Germline V lookup: CDR1 SNHLY, CDR2 FYNNEI. Trimming removed 3 bases at V and 4 bases at J, with 15 bases between. In DNA, the CDR3 is TGTGCCAGCAGTGAGGGCAGGGTGAGTAGCACCGGGGAGCTGTTTTTT. Translation gives CASSEGRVSSTGELFF.

The chain links TRBV28 to TRBJ2-2; possible D gene TRBD2, 6 bases. Germline V gene lookup returns CDR1 MDHEN and CDR2 SYDVKM. The CDR3 runs to 15 residues. V lost 6 bases, J lost 14 bases, and 25 bases lay in between. CDR3 region: CASSPTRPTPGSLFF. DNA of the CDR3: TGTGCCAGCAGCCCGACTAGGCCAACACCGGGGAGCCTGTTTTTT.

V usage is TRBV29-1 and J usage is TRBJ2-1; possibly TRBD2 for D (6 bases). V was cut by 4 bases and J by 0 bases, with 28 bases left in between. There are 20 residues in the CDR3. Germline V gives CDR1 SQVTM, CDR2 ANQGSEA. CDR3 loop: CSVVEEQHGLRTVSYNEQFF. The CDR3 DNA reads as TGCAGCGTTGTTGAAGAACAGCATGGACTACGGACGGTCTCCTACAATGAGCAGTTCTTC.

This rearrangement joins TRBV6-4 to TRBJ1-5; D remains ambiguous. The germline V gene encodes CDR1 MRHNA and CDR2 SNTAGT. The V end lost 11 bases, the J end lost 7 bases, and 15 bases lay between the germline ends. The CDR3 runs 12 residues. CDR3 bases: TGTGCCGAAGACCAGCGGAGACAGCCCCAGCATTTT. Its translation is CAEDQRRQPQHF.

The chain uses TRBV9 and TRBJ2-7, with D perhaps TRBD1 (5 bases). Trimming took off 2 bases at V and 2 bases at J, with 8 bases between the two ends. Germline V gene sequence: CDR1 SGDLS, CDR2 YYNGEE. The CDR3 has 13 residues. Here the CDR3 reads CASSVDSTYEQYF. CDR3 coding DNA: TGTGCCAGCAGCGTCGACAGTACCTACGAGCAGTACTTC.

This sequence joins TRBV7-6 and TRBJ2-5; the match to TRBD2 covers 7 bases. The CDR3 sequence is 16 residues long. Germline assignment: CDR1 SGHVS and CDR2 FNYEAQ. The junction had 16 bases not matched to a gene; V was cut back by 5 bases and J by 7 bases. The CDR3 DNA sequence: TGTGCCAGCAGCAAGGCGGGGAGGGCGGCCTGGGGGACCCAGTACTTC. It is translated as CASSKAGRAAWGTQYF.

The rearrangement uses TRBV7-2 and TRBJ2-7; D may match TRBD1 or TRBD2 (7 bases each). The V end was cut by 0 bases, the J end by 5 bases, with 29 bases between. Germline CDR1 reads SGHTA; CDR2 reads FQGNSA. The CDR3 sequence is 20 residues long. The CDR3 region has the DNA TGTGCCAGCAGCTTAGCGTCGGCAGGGGGGGTCGATTTAAATTTCCACGAGCAGTACTTC. The encoded protein is CASSLASAGGVDLNFHEQYF.

This rearrangement joins TRBV5-5 to TRBJ2-5; the D gene is possibly TRBD2 (5 bases). There are 15 residues in the CDR3. Germline V CDR1 and CDR2: SGHKS, YYEKEE (reference sequence). V shed 3 bases and J shed 3 bases, with 15 bases lying between them. The CDR3, as DNA: TGTGCCAGCAGCTCCCAGTCGAGCGGAGAAGAGACCCAGTACTTC. As protein: CASSSQSSGEETQYF.

This clone was detected only a few times. The chain is built from TRBV30 and TRBJ1-1; D possibly corresponds to TRBD1 (5 bases). Trimming shortened V by 3 bases and J by 0 bases, and 14 bases separated the two germline ends. The germline V gene encodes CDR1 GTSNPN and CDR2 SVGIG (reference sequence). The CDR3 has 15 residues. The CDR3 spells CAWRGRGGMNTEAFF. The CDR3 DNA is TGTGCCTGGAGGGGCCGGGGGGGAATGAACACTGAAGCTTTCTTT.

The chain links TRBV11-2 to TRBJ2-7; either TRBD1 or TRBD2 may fit D (7 bases each). This CDR3 has 16 amino acids. Germline assignment: CDR1 SGHAT and CDR2 FQNNGV. Trimming pared 3 bases from V and 0 bases from J, leaving 15 bases between. The CDR3 nucleotides are TGTGCCAGCAGCTTGTGGCAGGGGGGGAGCTCCTACGAGCAGTACTTC. Protein product: CASSLWQGGSSYEQYF.

V and J are TRBV11-3 and TRBJ1-2; unclear D gene. The CDR3 runs 13 residues. The germline gives CDR1 SGHNT, CDR2 YENEEA. V dropped 3 bases and J dropped 6 bases, with 11 bases sitting between them. The CDR3 loop is CASSFLPRNGYTF. The CDR3 nucleotides read TGTGCCAGCAGCTTCCTTCCCAGGAATGGCTACACCTTC.

The chain links TRBV28 to TRBJ2-2, with 9 bases that match TRBD1. The V gene end was trimmed by 6 bases and the J gene end by 4 bases; junction bases not matched to a gene: 6. The CDR3 length is 15 residues. In germline, CDR1 is MDHEN, CDR2 SYDVKM. The CDR3 protein is CASSPRQGVTGELFF. As DNA, the CDR3 is TGTGCCAGCAGCCCACGACAGGGGGTCACCGGGGAGCTGTTTTTT.

The chain links TRBV6-4 to TRBJ2-2; D gene uncertain. V lost 3 bases, J lost 3 bases, and 5 bases lay in between. Germline loops: CDR1 MRHNA, CDR2 SNTAGT. The CDR3 has 13 residues. CDR3 nucleotide sequence: TGTGCCAGCAGTGAATCATACACCGGGGAGCTGTTTTTT. It codes for CASSESYTGELFF.

This sequence joins TRBV11-3 and TRBJ2-7, with unresolved D. The germline V gene has CDR1 SGHNT and CDR2 YENEEA. This CDR3 comprises 11 residues. V was shortened by 5 bases and J by 2 bases, with 4 bases between the two germline ends. The CDR3 DNA reads TGTGCCAGCAGCACCACCTACGAGCAGTACTTC. It yields the protein CASSTTYEQYF. Full variable domain (outside the CDR3, taken from reference TRBV11-3 and TRBJ2-7): EAGVVQSPRYKIIEKKQPVAFWCNPISGHNTLYWYLQNLGQGPELLIRYENEEAVDDSQLPKDRFSAERLKGVDSTLKIQPAELGDSAVYLCASSTTYEQYFGPGTRLTVT.

The V gene is TRBV6-5, the J gene TRBJ1-2; TRBD1 matches 8 bases. CDR1 and CDR2 from the germline V gene are MNHEY and SVGAGI. The CDR3 is 13 residues long. V was pared by 2 bases and J by 8 bases, with 4 bases of the junction left unmatched. The CDR3 spells CASSYETGDGYTF. As DNA, the CDR3 is TGTGCCAGCAGTTACGAGACAGGGGACGGCTACACCTTC.

The chain recombines TRBV10-3 with TRBJ1-1; 7 bases agree with TRBD1. Germline V gene data show CDR1 as ENHRY and CDR2 as SYGVKD. This CDR3 contains 13 residues. V lost 10 bases to trimming and J lost 3 bases; unmatched junction nucleotides: 8. CDR3 in amino acids: CATAGQIYTEAFF. The CDR3 DNA sequence: TGTGCCACCGCGGGACAGATTTACACTGAAGCTTTCTTT.

V gene TRBV7-9 combines with J gene TRBJ2-3; 9 bases map to TRBD1. Trimming took 5 bases from V and 4 from J; bases not matched to a gene: 10. From germline, CDR1 is SEHNR and CDR2 FQNEAQ (reference sequence). The CDR3 spans 16 residues. Written as DNA, the CDR3 is TGTGCCAGCAGCCTGAGTGGGACAGGGCTCGCAGATACGCAGTATTTT. Amino acid sequence: CASSLSGTGLADTQYF.

This clone was counted a single time. The rearrangement joins TRBV4-1 to TRBJ2-3, with D perhaps matching TRBD1 or TRBD2 (5 bases each). The CDR3 is 15 amino acids. CDR1 is MGHRA, CDR2 YSYEKL, per germline. Trimming shortened V by 3 bases and J by 0 bases, and 10 bases separated the two germline ends. The CDR3 DNA reads as TGCGCCAGCAGCCATTGGGACGAGAGCACAGATACGCAGTATTTT. As protein: CASSHWDESTDTQYF.

The chain recombines TRBV18 with TRBJ2-7, with TRBD2 identical over 13 bases. Germline-derived CDR1 and CDR2 are KGHSH and LQKENI. The V segment lost 2 bases and the J segment 5 bases; nucleotides outside the gene matches: 3. This CDR3 region has 15 residues. The CDR3: CASSPTSGGAHEQYF. The CDR3 DNA is TGTGCCAGCTCACCAACTAGCGGGGGGGCCCACGAGCAGTACTTC.

The chain joins TRBV7-9 to TRBJ2-7; 11 bases fit TRBD2. V dropped 3 bases and J dropped 5; count of bases not matched to a gene: 3. The CDR3 extends over 14 amino acids. Per the germline V gene, CDR1 is SEHNR and CDR2 is FQNEAQ (reference sequence). The CDR3 here is CASSLSSGRDEQYF. The CDR3 coding sequence is TGTGCCAGCAGCTTGAGTAGCGGGAGGGACGAGCAGTACTTC.

The CDR3 nucleotides are TGTGCCAGCAGTTTGGGGACTAGCGGGAAGTACGAGCAGTACTTC. Its protein product is CASSLGTSGKYEQYF. The rearrangement links TRBV28 to TRBJ2-7, with TRBD2 matching over 13 bases. Germline CDR1 is MDHEN and CDR2 is SYDVKM. V gave up 3 bases and J gave up 4 bases; unmatched junction bases: 3. The CDR3 spans 15 residues.

The chain recombines TRBV7-2 with TRBJ1-1, with D hard to call. V was pared by 6 bases and J by 10 bases, with 21 bases between. This CDR3 comprises 14 residues. Germline V gene lookup returns CDR1 SGHTA and CDR2 FQGNSA. As DNA, the CDR3 is TGTGCCAGCAGTCGAGGGCCGGAGATGCTGGGAGCTTTCTTT. It specifies CASSRGPEMLGAFF. Full variable domain (outside the CDR3, taken from reference TRBV7-2 and TRBJ1-1): GAGVSQSPSNKVTEKGKDVELRCDPISGHTALYWYRQSLGQGLEFLIYFQGNSAPDKSGLPSDRFSAERTGGSVSTLTIQRTQQEDSAVYLCASSRGPEMLGAFFGQGTRLTVV.

The chain combines TRBV2 with TRBJ2-3; TRBD2 agrees at 7 bases. Trimming cost V 5 bases and J 3 bases; bases outside gene matches: 8. CDR1 and CDR2 from the germline V gene are SNHLY and FYNNEI. CDR3 length equals 15 residues. The CDR3 reads CASSSWGGGTDTQYF. The CDR3 DNA reads TGTGCCAGCAGTTCCTGGGGCGGGGGAACAGATACGCAGTATTTT.

Only one count was recorded for this clone. The chain employs TRBV19 and TRBJ2-7, with D uncertain. Looked up from germline, CDR1 is LNHDA and CDR2 is SQIVND (reference sequence). The CDR3 runs to 14 residues. V shed 3 bases and J shed 6 bases, with 15 bases lying between them. DNA for the CDR3: TGTGCCAGTAGTATCTATGGGGATATTTCCGAGCAGTACTTC. The encoded protein is CASSIYGDISEQYF.

The V and J genes are TRBV4-1 and TRBJ1-1; D not certain. Germline CDR1 MGHRA, CDR2 YSYEKL. This CDR3 has 17 amino acids. V lost 1 base to trimming and J lost 8 bases, with 23 bases between them. The CDR3, as DNA: TGCGCCAGCAGCCAAGTGGGCCGGCGGGCGGGTTTAAGCGAAGCTTTCTTT. This sequence encodes CASSQVGRRAGLSEAFF.

This clone was found a few times. This chain links TRBV18 with TRBJ2-1, with a weak D call TRBD2 (5 bases). Per germline, CDR1 KGHSH and CDR2 LQKENI. Deletions cut 4 bases from V and 6 bases from J, with 13 bases between. The CDR3 loop spans 14 amino acids. The CDR3: CASSRLTTGNEQFF. CDR3 nucleotides: TGTGCCAGCTCACGGCTGACTACCGGCAATGAGCAGTTCTTC.